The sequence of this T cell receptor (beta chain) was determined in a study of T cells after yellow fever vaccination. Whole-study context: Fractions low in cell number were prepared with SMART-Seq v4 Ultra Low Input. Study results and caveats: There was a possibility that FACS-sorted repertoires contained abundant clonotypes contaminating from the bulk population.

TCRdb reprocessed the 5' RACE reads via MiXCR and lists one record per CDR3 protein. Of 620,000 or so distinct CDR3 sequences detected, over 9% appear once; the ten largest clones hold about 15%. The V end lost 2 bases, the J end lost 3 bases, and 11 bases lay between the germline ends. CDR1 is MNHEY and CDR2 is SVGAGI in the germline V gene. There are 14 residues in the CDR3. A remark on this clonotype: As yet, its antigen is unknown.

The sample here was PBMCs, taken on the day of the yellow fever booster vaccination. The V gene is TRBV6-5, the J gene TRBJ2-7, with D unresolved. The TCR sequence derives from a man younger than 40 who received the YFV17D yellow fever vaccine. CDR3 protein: CASSYQLVYYEQYF. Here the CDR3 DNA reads TGTGCCAGCAGTTACCAGCTAGTGTACTACGAGCAGTACTTC.